This T cell receptor (beta chain) was recovered during a study of T cell responses to AZD1222 COVID-19 vaccine. General study findings and limits: Baseline seropositives among AZD1222 recipients totaled only five to seven. Two AZD1222 administrations were followed by greater Spike-specific TCR breadth and depth. Of spike-specific TCRs, nearly half reportedly target regions left unmutated in variants. Repertoires were sampled only after the peak T cell response.

Per germline, CDR1 DFQATT and CDR2 SNEGSKA (reference sequence). Trimming took off 6 bases at V and 7 bases at J, with 12 bases between the two ends. This CDR3 contains 11 residues. TCRdb keeps only in-frame clones here, not all; method: immunoSEQ multiplex PCR. Of some 180,000 clones in the sample, roughly 91% were seen once. A word on this clone: As yet, its antigen is unknown.

The receptor was derived from an adult who received the MenACWY meningococcal vaccine as a control. V and J are TRBV20-1 and TRBJ1-2; a possible D gene is TRBD1 (6 bases). Sequencing used peripheral blood, obtained 28 days after the second dose of the MenACWY control vaccine. This chain's CDR3 is CSAVLGAGYTF. CDR3 bases: TGCAGTGCAGTGTTGGGGGCTGGCTACACCTTC.